The present T cell receptor beta chain was sequenced within a study of T cells in Graves' hyperthyroidism and ophthalmopathy. Regarding the study as a whole: Expanded thyroid clonotypes (above 0.001) were mostly also found in blood.

Looked up from germline, CDR1 is MNHEY and CDR2 is SMNVEV (reference sequence). This CDR3 spans 14 amino acids. The V and J ends lost 4 bases and 5 bases, in that order; junction bases with no gene match: 8. Uncontrolled infection, other autoimmune disease, pregnancy and lactation each barred patients from inclusion. Diagnoses were established using clinical symptoms, serum thyroxine and TRAb, thyroid ultrasound and orbital computed tomography. The PBMCs had their origin in 10 ml of fresh peripheral blood. Amplification of TCR beta CDR3 regions used RNA as the template. A set of HTBI primers served as the primers for a first-round RT-PCR of the TCR CDR3. From the multiplex PCR reads, TCRdb called clonotypes with MiXCR, one entry per CDR3 protein. This table has 550,000 to 800,000 distinct CDR3 sequences, 17% appearing once. This clonotype was detected a few times. Its antigen remains unidentified.

Sequencing input: blood. The gene calls are TRBV27 and TRBJ2-7; 7 bases align to TRBD1. The sequence came from a man between 45 and 60 years old with Graves' hyperthyroidism. CDR3 sequence: CASSYETGTHEQYF. CDR3 in DNA: TGTGCCAGCAGTTACGAGACAGGGACCCACGAGCAGTACTTC.